This T cell receptor beta chain was recovered during a study of blood T cells in healthy people across ages. Findings and limits, study-wide: The lack of PBMC sorting stopped any conclusive naive versus antigen-experienced comparison. Donors of long life had a larger count of naive CD4+ cells and greater diversity than aged donors. Any changes in expanded clonotypes were possibly confounded, as donor CMV status remained unknown.

Trimming cost V 3 bases and J 2 bases, with 15 bases left between them. The germline V gene encodes CDR1 DFQATT and CDR2 SNEGSKA (reference sequence). The CDR3 is 15 residues long. A second PCR of roughly 7 to 11 cycles used a sample-barcoded 5' primer and a J-beta primer mix. TCRdb called the 5' RACE reads again in MiXCR, with one record for every CDR3 protein. The sample has approximately 1.5 million distinct CDR3 sequences, roughly 32% seen once. Worth noting for this clonotype: What it recognizes is unknown.

In each sample, at least 6.5 million PBMCs were isolated. The source of this sequence is a woman aged 25-40 years in good health. This chain connects TRBV20-1 to TRBJ2-3; a weak D match, TRBD2 (5 bases). The specimen was blood. The CDR3 DNA reads as TGCAGTGCTAGCCACGCGGCTAGCACCACAGATACGCAGTATTTT. Its protein is CSASHAASTTDTQYF.